The next 31 T cell receptor beta chains were all read from a single sample in a study of graft-versus-host responses after intestinal transplantation. This table comes from immunoSEQ multiplex PCR, and its TCRdb copy is limited to in-frame clones, with some not included. The sample holds about 130,000 clones; roughly nine tenths are singletons and the top ten take around 0.16%. Their specific antigens are unknown. The specimen comprised unstimulated CD4+ T cells sorted from spleen or lymph node cells, sampled before intestinal transplant. Receptors originate from a human donor who received an intestinal transplant.

The chain employs TRBV4-1 and TRBJ1-5, with D possibly being TRBD1 (5 bases). The CDR3 runs 15 residues. Germline CDR1 MGHRA, CDR2 YSYEKL. V lost 0 bases and J lost 7, with 13 bases in between. Here the CDR3 DNA reads TGCGCCAGCAGCCAAGATCCAGGGTCCGGGCAGCCCCAGCATTTT. It encodes CASSQDPGSGQPQHF.

The chain couples TRBV18 to TRBJ1-5; 7 nucleotides agree with TRBD1. Trimming took 5 bases from V and 1 from J; bases not matched to a gene: 5. Per germline, CDR1 KGHSH and CDR2 LQKENI. This CDR3 region has 15 residues. The CDR3 DNA is TGTGCCAGCTCATTGGGACAGATAAGCAATCAGCCCCAGCATTTT. Amino acids: CASSLGQISNQPQHF. Full variable domain (rest looked up from reference TRBV18 and TRBJ1-5): NAGVMQNPRHLVRRRGQEARLRCSPMKGHSHVYWYRQLPEEGLKFMVYLQKENIIDESGMPKERFSAEFPKEGPSILRIQQVVRGDSAAYFCASSLGQISNQPQHFGDGTRLSIL.

The chain joins TRBV18 to TRBJ2-5; TRBD1 matches 11 bases. The last part of the DNA fits TRBJ2-7 better; the J call may be wrong. Germline V gives CDR1 KGHSH, CDR2 LQKENI. This CDR3 region has 15 residues. The CDR3, as DNA: TGTGCCAGCTCACCACTGGGACAGGGGGCCTACGAGCAGTACTTC. This encodes CASSPLGQGAYEQYF.

Here the CDR3 DNA reads TGTGCCAGCAGTGACAGGGTTTTTCAGCCCCAGCATTTT. Residues: CASSDRVFQPQHF. The chain links TRBV27 to TRBJ1-5, with 7 bases fitting TRBD1. In germline, CDR1 is MNHEY, CDR2 SMNVEV (reference sequence). The CDR3 spans 13 residues. With 5 bases clipped from V and 6 bases from J, the junction kept 4 bases outside the gene matches.

The chain employs TRBV18 and TRBJ1-1; D is unresolved. Germline V gene data show CDR1 as KGHSH and CDR2 as LQKENI. V was trimmed by 2 bases and J by 1 base, leaving 5 bases between them. The CDR3 loop spans 13 amino acids. The CDR3 region has the DNA TGTGCCAGCTCACCATTGGAGAACACTGAAGCTTTCTTT. Its translation is CASSPLENTEAFF.

This sequence joins TRBV5-1 and TRBJ1-2; 8 bases are a match to TRBD1. V shed 4 bases, J shed 3 bases, and the junction held 5 bases outside the gene matches. The CDR3 consists of 14 residues. CDR1 SGHRS and CDR2 YFSETQ come from the germline V gene. CDR3 sequence: CASSLTGADYGYTF. CDR3 nucleotides: TGCGCCAGCAGCCTGACAGGGGCGGACTATGGCTACACCTTC. Filled out from reference TRBV5-1 and TRBJ1-2, the complete variable domain reads KAGVTQTPRYLIKTRGQQVTLSCSPISGHRSVSWYQQTPGQGLQFLFEYFSETQRNKGNFPGRFSGRQFSNSRSEMNVSTLELGDSALYLCASSLTGADYGYTFGSGTRLTVV.

Remarks on this clone: Other DNA sequences in this sample translate to the same CDR3. This chain uses TRBV5-1 with TRBJ2-1; D is perhaps TRBD1 (6 bases). The CDR3 has 15 amino acids. Looked up from germline, CDR1 is SGHRS and CDR2 is YFSETQ. The V and J ends lost 5 bases and 6 bases respectively, with 18 bases between them. In DNA, the CDR3 is TGCGCCAGCAGTTCGGGTTCGACAGGAGGCAATGAGCAGTTCTTC. The encoded protein is CASSSGSTGGNEQFF.

The V gene is TRBV6-6, the J gene TRBJ1-1; possible D gene TRBD1, 5 bases. V was shortened by 6 bases and J by 3 bases, with 11 bases between the two germline ends. Germline CDR1 MNHNY, CDR2 SVGAGI (reference sequence). The CDR3 has 13 amino acids. The CDR3 region is CASRFREDTEAFF. The CDR3 region has the DNA TGTGCCAGCAGGTTCAGGGAAGACACTGAAGCTTTCTTT.

The gene calls are TRBV20-1 and TRBJ2-3; D is undetermined. V lost 3 bases and J lost 4, with 2 bases in between. Germline CDR1 DFQATT, CDR2 SNEGSKA (reference sequence). This CDR3 has 10 residues. CDR3 coding DNA: TGCAGTGCTAGTTCAGATACGCAGTATTTT. Translating gives CSASSDTQYF.

This clone was counted a few times. This chain uses TRBV19 with TRBJ1-1, with 8 bases identical to TRBD1. Losses at the gene ends were 6 bases for V and 7 bases for J; bases not matched to a gene: 10. Germline CDR1 is LNHDA and CDR2 is SQIVND (reference sequence). This CDR3 comprises 14 residues. DNA for the CDR3: TGTGCCAGTAGGACCCAAACAGGGGGGAATGAAGCTTTCTTT. This sequence encodes CASRTQTGGNEAFF.

V and J are TRBV4-1 and TRBJ1-4; D possibly corresponds to TRBD1 (6 bases). This CDR3 comprises 14 residues. Germline CDR1 reads MGHRA; CDR2 reads YSYEKL. V was pared by 5 bases and J by 1 base, with 8 bases between. The CDR3 bases are TGCGCCAGCAGCACAGGGAGAACTAATGAAAAACTGTTTTTT. The encoded protein is CASSTGRTNEKLFF.

The J gene is TRBJ1-5, the V gene TRBV6-1; D is perhaps TRBD1 (6 bases). The ends were cut back, 7 bases at V and 0 bases at J, with 13 bases in the middle. Germline lookup yields CDR1 MNHNS and CDR2 SASEGT. This CDR3 region has 15 residues. The CDR3 is CASIPDRFSNQPQHF. For the CDR3, the DNA is TGTGCCAGCATCCCAGACAGGTTTAGCAATCAGCCCCAGCATTTT.

The CDR3 DNA sequence: TGCGCCAGCAGTAGGGACAGGGCTGCTGGCTACACCTTC. Amino acids: CASSRDRAAGYTF. The gene calls are TRBV10-1 and TRBJ1-2; 9 bases are shared with TRBD1. J gave up 7 bases and V 5 bases, and 5 bases lay outside the gene matches. Germline V lookup: CDR1 WNHNN, CDR2 SYGVQD (reference sequence). The CDR3 has 13 amino acids.

V gene TRBV30 combines with J gene TRBJ1-4; D gene ambiguous. Trimming took off 5 bases at V and 8 bases at J, with 9 bases between the two ends. From germline, CDR1 is GTSNPN and CDR2 SVGIG (reference sequence). This CDR3 region has 11 residues. This CDR3 reads CAWGPGEKLFF. The CDR3 DNA reads as TGTGCCTGGGGTCCGGGGGAAAAACTGTTTTTT.

The chain employs TRBV15 and TRBJ1-3, with TRBD1 identical over 7 bases. The CDR3 extends over 13 amino acids. Germline CDR1 reads LNHNV; CDR2 reads YYDKDF (reference sequence). Trimming took 7 bases from V and 4 from J; bases not matched to a gene: 4. CDR3 residues: CATTQTGGNTIYF. The CDR3, as DNA: TGTGCCACCACCCAGACAGGGGGAAACACCATATATTTT.

The V call is TRBV7-3, the J call TRBJ1-1; D remains ambiguous. CDR1 and CDR2 from the germline V gene are SGHTA and FQGTGA. The CDR3 extends over 13 amino acids. Trimming took 1 base from V and 0 from J, leaving 3 bases between them. The CDR3 coding sequence is TGTGCCAGCAGCTTAAACGTGAACACTGAAGCTTTCTTT. Protein sequence: CASSLNVNTEAFF.

The chain links TRBV2 to TRBJ2-4; D is ambiguous. Germline-derived CDR1 and CDR2 are SNHLY and FYNNEI. V was clipped by 6 bases and J by 0 bases, with 9 bases between them. The length of the CDR3 is 14 residues. The CDR3 is CASRPDGAKNIQYF. Here the CDR3 DNA reads TGTGCCAGCAGGCCGGACGGAGCCAAAAACATTCAGTACTTC.

Written as DNA, the CDR3 is TGTGCCAGCAGCTTGGATGGGCGGGGAAGGACAGATACGCAGTATTTT. Translation gives CASSLDGRGRTDTQYF. This chain joins TRBV5-6 and TRBJ2-3, with D tentatively TRBD2 (6 bases). The CDR3 consists of 16 residues. Germline V CDR1 and CDR2: SGHDT, YYEEEE. The V end was cut by 0 bases, the J end by 3 bases, with 14 bases between. The variable domain in full, completed from reference TRBV5-6 and TRBJ2-3, reads DAGVTQSPTHLIKTRGQQVTLRCSPKSGHDTVSWYQQALGQGPQFIFQYYEEEERQRGNFPDRFSGHQFPNYSSELNVNALLLGDSALYLCASSLDGRGRTDTQYFGPGTRLTVL.

The J gene is TRBJ2-3, the V gene TRBV11-1, with D maybe TRBD2 (5 bases). Germline loops: CDR1 SGHAT, CDR2 FQDESV (reference sequence). V was shortened by 3 bases and J by 6 bases, with 10 bases between the two germline ends. The CDR3 runs to 13 residues. The CDR3 nucleotides read TGTGCCAGCAGCTTTAGGTGGAGGGATACGCAGTATTTT. Amino acids: CASSFRWRDTQYF.

The chain links TRBV5-1 to TRBJ2-5, with D perhaps TRBD2 (5 bases). This CDR3 is 13 amino acids long. Germline loops: CDR1 SGHRS, CDR2 YFSETQ. Trimming took 2 bases from V and 1 from J, leaving 6 bases between them. The CDR3 sequence: CASSLTSQETQYF. Written as DNA, the CDR3 is TGCGCCAGCAGCTTAACTAGCCAAGAGACCCAGTACTTC.

The CDR3 coding sequence is TGTGCCATCAGGACAGGGGGCCCGAATGGCTACACCTTC. Its protein is CAIRTGGPNGYTF. The chain combines TRBV10-3 with TRBJ1-2, with 10 positions matching TRBD1. Germline-derived CDR1 and CDR2 are ENHRY and SYGVKD. V was pared by 6 bases and J by 6 bases, with 4 bases of the junction left unmatched. This CDR3 has 13 amino acids.

Comments on this clone: Other DNA sequences of this sample code for an identical CDR3. The chain is built from TRBV7-9 and TRBJ1-1, with a tentative D call TRBD1 (5 bases). Per germline, CDR1 SEHNR and CDR2 FQNEAQ (reference sequence). This CDR3 is 14 amino acids long. The V and J ends lost 2 bases and 1 base respectively, with 8 bases between them. CDR3 region: CASSLQGPNTEAFF. The CDR3 nucleotides read TGTGCCAGCAGCTTACAGGGACCGAACACTGAAGCTTTCTTT.

This chain's CDR3 is CASSVLVRTNEQFF. For the CDR3, the DNA is TGTGCCAGCAGTGTTCTCGTACGGACCAATGAGCAGTTCTTC. The V call is TRBV2, the J call TRBJ2-1; D is uncertain. The V gene lost 4 bases and the J gene lost 6 bases, with 13 bases spanning the gap. The CDR3 is 14 residues long. Germline values: CDR1 SNHLY, CDR2 FYNNEI.

This chain uses TRBV9 with TRBJ1-2, with D perhaps TRBD1 (5 bases). CDR1 and CDR2 from the germline V gene are SGDLS and YYNGEE. The CDR3 spans 14 residues. Between the trimmed V and J ends, which lost 0 bases and 13 bases, there was a span of 19 bases. CDR3 amino acids: CASSVGGTDFYGTF. CDR3 bases: TGTGCCAGCAGCGTAGGCGGGACGGATTTTTATGGCACCTTC.

The V and J genes are TRBV18 and TRBJ2-1; 8 nucleotides agree with TRBD2. The germline gives CDR1 KGHSH, CDR2 LQKENI. J was trimmed by 6 bases and V by 6 bases; bases with no gene match: 16. The CDR3 length is 17 residues. Here the CDR3 DNA reads TGTGCCAGCTCCCCCTATGAACCGGCGGCGGGGGGCAATGAGCAGTTCTTC. Its translation is CASSPYEPAAGGNEQFF.

The chain links TRBV2 to TRBJ2-3, with TRBD1 matching over 11 bases. Trimming took 6 bases from V and 4 from J; bases not matched to a gene: 0. Germline V gene sequence: CDR1 SNHLY, CDR2 FYNNEI. The CDR3 is 13 residues long. The CDR3 nucleotides read TGTGCCAGCAGGGGACAGGGGGCAGATACGCAGTATTTT. It translates to CASRGQGADTQYF.

This clone was seen just once. CDR3 DNA: TGTGCCAGCAGCCCCGGACAACTGAACACTGAAGCTTTCTTT. Translation gives CASSPGQLNTEAFF. The chain uses TRBV13 and TRBJ1-1; tentatively, D is TRBD1 (5 bases). The CDR3 has 14 amino acids. The V end lost 5 bases, the J end lost 0 bases, and 10 bases lay between the germline ends. Germline lookup yields CDR1 PRHDT and CDR2 FYEKMQ (reference sequence).

The chain is built from TRBV2 and TRBJ1-1; 9 bases fit TRBD1. This CDR3 comprises 13 residues. Germline CDR1 is SNHLY and CDR2 is FYNNEI. Trimming at V came to 9 bases and at J to 1 base, leaving 3 bases not matched to a gene. The CDR3 nucleotides read TGTGCCAGTAGGACAGGGGAGAACACTGAAGCTTTCTTT. It is translated as CASRTGENTEAFF.

The rearrangement uses TRBV30 and TRBJ1-2; no firm D call. This CDR3 region has 14 residues. Trimming left V 5 bases short and J 8 bases short, with 21 bases between. The germline CDR1 and CDR2 sequences are GTSNPN and SVGIG (reference sequence). The CDR3 protein is CAWPSSGSGEGYTF. For the CDR3, the DNA is TGTGCCTGGCCGTCCAGCGGATCCGGGGAAGGCTACACCTTC.

This sequence joins TRBV6-5 and TRBJ1-1, with a weak D call TRBD1 (5 bases). V lost 8 bases, J lost 5 bases, and 12 bases lay in between. This CDR3 is 12 amino acids long. Per the germline V gene, CDR1 is MNHEY and CDR2 is SVGAGI. This CDR3 reads CASVAGRTEAFF. CDR3 nucleotides: TGTGCCAGCGTGGCAGGGAGAACTGAAGCTTTCTTT.

This clone was counted between two and nine times. This sequence joins TRBV7-9 and TRBJ2-7; weak D call: TRBD2 (5 bases). Looked up from germline, CDR1 is SEHNR and CDR2 is FQNEAQ (reference sequence). This CDR3 has 11 amino acids. The V gene lost 6 bases and the J gene lost 6 bases, with 9 bases spanning the gap. CDR3: CASSSGFEQYF. Here the CDR3 DNA reads TGTGCCAGCAGTTCGGGGTTCGAGCAGTACTTC.